The 30 T cell receptor beta chains reported below all come from one sample, sequenced in a study of regulatory T cells in long-lasting Graves disease. Time point of the sample: newly diagnosed GD, antithyroid drugs for less than 3 months. From RNA extracted from PBMCs, the TCR library was made. Construction of TCR beta libraries relied on iRepertoire HTBI primers and on Arm-PCR targeting CDR3 regions. TCRdb re-analysed the multiplex PCR reads in MiXCR, keeping a single row per CDR3 protein. The profile shows roughly 350,000 distinct CDR3 sequences, roughly 17% of them singletons. The same sample was also studied in work on T cells in Graves' hyperthyroidism and ophthalmopathy.

The starting material was peripheral blood mononuclear cells (PBMCs), obtained at new diagnosis, from a patient treated with antithyroid drugs. The receptors derive from a man aged 35-49 years with Graves disease.

This clonotype was recorded at least ten times. The chain employs TRBV20-1 and TRBJ2-3, with 10 bases aligning to TRBD1. The CDR3 totals 17 residues. Trimming cost V 3 bases and J 0 bases; bases outside gene matches: 9. Germline CDR1 is DFQATT and CDR2 is SNEGSKA (reference sequence). The CDR3 loop reads CSARITPGQGSTDTQYF. CDR3 DNA: TGCAGTGCTAGGATCACGCCGGGACAGGGGAGCACAGATACGCAGTATTTT.

This clonotype came up a few times. The V gene is TRBV20-1, the J gene TRBJ2-4; D is undetermined. The CDR3 loop spans 14 amino acids. Germline V CDR1 and CDR2: DFQATT, SNEGSKA (reference sequence). Trimming took off 3 bases at V and 0 bases at J, with 9 bases between the two ends. For the CDR3, the DNA is TGCAGTGCTAGTTTTAGACTAGCCAAAAACATTCAGTACTTC. This encodes CSASFRLAKNIQYF.

This clonotype was seen a handful of times. The V call is TRBV7-2, the J call TRBJ2-1; D might be TRBD2 (6 bases). V was pared by 0 bases and J by 7 bases, with 10 bases between. Germline V gene lookup returns CDR1 SGHTA and CDR2 FQGNSA. This CDR3 comprises 14 residues. CDR3 residues: CASSLAGTLNEQFF. The CDR3 DNA reads as TGTGCCAGCAGCTTAGCTGGGACTCTAAATGAGCAGTTCTTC. The full variable domain, in which reference TRBV7-2 and TRBJ2-1 provide the parts outside the CDR3, is GAGVSQSPSNKVTEKGKDVELRCDPISGHTALYWYRQSLGQGLEFLIYFQGNSAPDKSGLPSDRFSAERTGGSVSTLTIQRTQQEDSAVYLCASSLAGTLNEQFFGPGTRLTVL.

This clonotype occurred many times. DNA of the CDR3: TGTGCCAGCAGCTTCAGTGGGCGGACCGGGGAGCTGTTTTTT. This codes for CASSFSGRTGELFF. The J gene is TRBJ2-2, the V gene TRBV7-2, with unresolved D. The CDR3 spans 14 residues. CDR1 and CDR2 from the germline V gene are SGHTA and FQGNSA. V lost 3 bases, J lost 5 bases, and 10 bases lay in between.

This clonotype was seen ten or more times. The rearrangement uses TRBV12-3 or TRBV12-4 and TRBJ1-1; D not resolved. The V and J ends lost 6 bases and 1 base respectively, with 9 bases between them. CDR3 length: 13 residues. In DNA form, the CDR3 reads TGTGCCAGCAGCCTAAGGGCGAACACTGAAGCTTTCTTT. This sequence encodes CASSLRANTEAFF.

This clonotype was counted many times. The chain links TRBV18 to TRBJ1-3; 8 positions match TRBD1. CDR3 length: 16 residues. V was pared by 3 bases and J by 0 bases, with 4 bases of the junction left unmatched. Germline CDR1 KGHSH, CDR2 LQKENI. The CDR3 region is CASSPDRAFSGNTIYF. The CDR3 bases are TGTGCCAGCTCACCGGACAGGGCTTTCTCTGGAAACACCATATATTTT.

Only a few counts were recorded for this clonotype. The chain uses TRBV13 and TRBJ2-2; D gene ambiguous. The CDR3 has 15 residues. From germline, CDR1 is PRHDT and CDR2 FYEKMQ (reference sequence). V was clipped by 1 base and J by 8 bases, with 14 bases between them. The DNA for the CDR3 is TGTGCCAGCAGCTTAGAAAATCAGATGAGTGGGGAGCTGTTTTTT. This codes for CASSLENQMSGELFF.

The CDR3 nucleotides are TGTGCCAGCAGTTTTTATATGGGGGATTCTGGAGAGACCCAGTACTTC. Translating it yields CASSFYMGDSGETQYF. The V gene is TRBV12-3 or TRBV12-4, the J gene TRBJ2-5; either TRBD1 or TRBD2 may fit D (5 bases each). The CDR3 is made up of 16 amino acids. The ends were cut back, 3 bases at V and 4 bases at J, with 18 bases in the middle.

The genes are TRBV9 and TRBJ2-3; TRBD1 matches at 9 bases. Trimming cost V 2 bases and J 8 bases; bases outside gene matches: 15. There are 17 residues in the CDR3. CDR1 SGDLS and CDR2 YYNGEE come from the germline V gene. This CDR3 is CASSVGGGQGGSGTQYF. The CDR3 DNA reads as TGTGCCAGCAGCGTTGGGGGGGGACAGGGAGGTTCGGGTACGCAGTATTTT.

This clonotype appeared many times. The gene calls are TRBV18 and TRBJ2-7, with 8 nucleotides matching TRBD2. After removal of 5 bases from V and 3 bases from J, the junction contained 6 bases not matched to a gene. Germline V gives CDR1 KGHSH, CDR2 LQKENI. This CDR3 has 14 residues. The CDR3 DNA is TGTGCCAGCTCAGGCCCGGGACTAGTCTACGAGCAGTACTTC. Amino acids: CASSGPGLVYEQYF.

This clonotype was recorded many times. The rearrangement links TRBV12-3 or TRBV12-4 to TRBJ2-1; 10 bases are a match to TRBD1. The CDR3 runs to 18 residues. V dropped 5 bases and J dropped 6; count of bases not matched to a gene: 16. The CDR3 loop reads CASSPRDRGILGGNEQFF. The CDR3 bases are TGTGCCAGCAGTCCCCGGGACAGGGGAATCCTCGGAGGCAATGAGCAGTTCTTC.

This clonotype appeared a few times. This chain connects TRBV7-9 to TRBJ2-5; no clear D gene. The CDR3 runs 12 residues. V was pared by 5 bases and J by 3 bases, with 7 bases between. Germline lookup yields CDR1 SEHNR and CDR2 FQNEAQ (reference sequence). As DNA, the CDR3 is TGTGCCAGCAGCGGGAAAAAAGAGACCCAGTACTTC. It codes for CASSGKKETQYF.

V gene TRBV30 combines with J gene TRBJ2-3; no clear D gene. Germline lookup yields CDR1 GTSNPN and CDR2 SVGIG (reference sequence). With 3 bases removed from V and 8 bases from J, the gap between germline ends came to 12 bases. CDR3 length: 12 amino acids. The CDR3 region is CAWSTSLGTQYF. In nucleotides, the CDR3 is TGTGCCTGGAGCACCAGCTTGGGTACGCAGTATTTT.

This clonotype was counted only a few times. CDR3: CASSVDFRGGKETQYF. CDR3 in DNA: TGTGCCAGCAGCGTAGATTTTAGGGGCGGTAAGGAGACCCAGTACTTC. The genes are TRBV9 and TRBJ2-5; the D gene is possibly TRBD1 (5 bases). The CDR3 contains 16 residues. Trimming left V 0 bases short and J 5 bases short, with 17 bases between. Germline V gene sequence: CDR1 SGDLS, CDR2 YYNGEE. Full variable domain (outside the CDR3, taken from reference TRBV9 and TRBJ2-5): DSGVTQTPKHLITATGQRVTLRCSPRSGDLSVYWYQQSLDQGLQFLIQYYNGEERAKGNILERFSAQQFPDLHSELNLSSLELGDSALYFCASSVDFRGGKETQYFGPGTRLLVL.

This clonotype was found a few times. The J gene is TRBJ2-1, the V gene TRBV7-9; perhaps D is TRBD1 or TRBD2 (6 bases each). The CDR3 length is 17 residues. The V and J ends lost 3 bases and 7 bases respectively, with 22 bases between them. Germline CDR1 is SEHNR and CDR2 is FQNEAQ (reference sequence). The CDR3 nucleotides read TGTGCCAGCAGCTTCGTCTGGGGGGCCGGGATTGAGAATGAGCAGTTCTTC. Translation gives CASSFVWGAGIENEQFF. Supplemented by reference TRBV7-9 and TRBJ2-1, the full variable domain reads DTGVSQNPRHKITKRGQNVTFRCDPISEHNRLYWYRQTLGQGPEFLTYFQNEAQLEKSRLLSDRFSAERPKGSFSTLEIQRTEQGDSAMYLCASSFVWGAGIENEQFFGPGTRLTVL.

This clonotype was recorded at least ten times. The chain recombines TRBV28 with TRBJ2-1; tentative D call: TRBD2 (6 bases). This CDR3 is 14 amino acids long. Germline V CDR1 and CDR2: MDHEN, SYDVKM. Between the trimmed V and J ends, which lost 6 bases and 7 bases, there was a span of 16 bases. CDR3 DNA: TGTGCCAGCAGCTTCGTTGGGGGAGGTAATGAGCAGTTCTTC. This gives the protein CASSFVGGGNEQFF.

This clonotype was seen a few times. The rearrangement uses TRBV10-3 and TRBJ2-3; 8 nucleotides match TRBD2. The CDR3 has 17 residues. The germline CDR1 and CDR2 sequences are ENHRY and SYGVKD. V shed 2 bases and J 3 bases; nucleotides not matched to a gene: 10. In DNA form, the CDR3 reads TGTGCCATCAGTGAGATCGGGGGGGGTCCTCTGACAGATACGCAGTATTTT. Its protein is CAISEIGGGPLTDTQYF.

This chain uses TRBV10-3 with TRBJ1-4, with D perhaps TRBD1 (6 bases). This CDR3 has 15 amino acids. CDR1 is ENHRY and CDR2 is SYGVKD in the germline V gene. V gave up 5 bases and J gave up 7 bases, with 17 bases separating them. The chain's CDR3 is CAISSGQPRSEKLFF. The CDR3 bases are TGTGCCATCAGTTCGGGACAACCGAGGAGTGAAAAACTGTTTTTT.

This clonotype was seen at least ten times. CDR3 amino acids: CATGGGRDNEQFF. The DNA for the CDR3 is TGTGCCACTGGCGGGGGCCGAGACAATGAGCAGTTCTTC. The chain joins TRBV24-1 to TRBJ2-1, with D possibly being TRBD2 (7 bases). In germline, CDR1 is KGHDR, CDR2 SFDVKD. V shed 10 bases and J shed 5 bases, with 14 bases lying between them. The CDR3 consists of 13 residues.

The J gene is TRBJ1-1, the V gene TRBV7-6, with D unclear. The CDR3 covers 15 residues. The germline V gene has CDR1 SGHVS and CDR2 FNYEAQ. The germline V and J ends were trimmed by 5 bases and 4 bases, with 17 bases remaining between them. CDR3 residues: CASSLSLVGGTEAFF. The CDR3 DNA follows: TGTGCCAGCAGCCTCTCACTAGTCGGAGGCACTGAAGCTTTCTTT.

This clonotype has ten or more counts. V is TRBV7-8 and J is TRBJ2-7; 8 bases are shared with TRBD1. V was clipped by 6 bases and J by 4 bases; unmatched bases: 11. The CDR3 is made up of 15 amino acids. The V gene's germline CDR1 is SGHVS and CDR2 FQNEAQ. CDR3 residues: CASSWRQGALYEQYF. CDR3 coding DNA: TGTGCCAGCAGTTGGCGCCAGGGGGCTCTGTACGAGCAGTACTTC.

As for this clonotype: A much larger clone lies one base from this, so it may be a read error. Here the CDR3 reads CAWRGQGLSPLHF. The CDR3 region has the DNA TGTGCCTGGAGAGGACAGGGCCTCTCACCCCTCCACTTT. The chain employs TRBV30 and TRBJ1-6; TRBD1 agrees at 8 bases. Germline trimming cut 3 bases from V and 10 bases from J; bases unmatched to any gene: 5. The germline V gene encodes CDR1 GTSNPN and CDR2 SVGIG (reference sequence). The CDR3 has 13 amino acids. The full variable domain, its missing parts supplied by reference TRBV30 and TRBJ1-6, is SQTIHQWPATLVQPVGSPLSLECTVEGTSNPNLYWYRQAAGRGLQLLFYSVGIGQISSEVPQNLSASRPQDRQFILSSKKLLLSDSGFYLCAWRGQGLSPLHFGNGTRLTVT.

In the case of this clonotype: A single base separates this from a much larger clone, so it may be a read error. J is TRBJ1-1 and V is TRBV7-8; 7 bases line up with TRBD1. The CDR3 is 16 residues long. Germline-derived CDR1 and CDR2 are SGHVS and FQNEAQ. As DNA, the CDR3 is TGTGCCAGCAGCCCCGGGACAGTTTACATGAACACTGAAGCTGTCTTT. Its protein is CASSPGTVYMNTEAVF.

CDR3 sequence (DNA): TGTGCTAGTGGCCGGGACAGGGAGAATCAGCCCCAGCATTTT. Translated: CASGRDRENQPQHF. The chain is built from TRBV12-5 and TRBJ1-5, with TRBD1 identical over 9 bases. CDR1 and CDR2 from the germline V gene are LGHNT and FRNRAP. This CDR3 comprises 14 residues. V shed 6 bases and J 4 bases; nucleotides not matched to a gene: 4.

V usage is TRBV5-1 and J usage is TRBJ1-6; unclear D gene. Trimming removed 5 bases at V and 5 bases at J, with 14 bases between. CDR1 and CDR2 from the germline V gene are SGHRS and YFSETQ. This CDR3 has 15 amino acids. The CDR3 bases are TGCGCCAGCAGTGTGGCAGGTGGTAATAATTCACCCCTCCACTTT. Translation: CASSVAGGNNSPLHF.

The sample holds many counts of this clonotype. V gene TRBV6-2 or TRBV6-3 combines with J gene TRBJ2-3; 8 bases map to TRBD1. CDR1 is MNHEY, CDR2 SVGEGT, per germline. V shed 0 bases and J 2 bases; nucleotides not matched to a gene: 10. The CDR3 covers 18 residues. The CDR3 DNA is TGTGCCAGCAGTTACTCGACTTCGCGACAGGGGAACACAGATACGCAGTATTTT. As protein: CASSYSTSRQGNTDTQYF.

This clonotype was counted between two and nine times. The rearrangement uses TRBV14 and TRBJ1-6; 7 bases match TRBD1. The CDR3 is 16 amino acids. V trimming: 0 bases; J trimming: 13 bases; junction bases outside the gene matches: 12. Germline CDR1 SGHDN, CDR2 FVKESK. The CDR3 coding sequence is TGTGCCAGCAGCCAAGAGAGGGGGCGTAAAGGTGCGCCCCTCCACTTT. Protein sequence: CASSQERGRKGAPLHF.

In this sample, this clonotype turned up a few times. This chain joins TRBV7-9 and TRBJ1-5; unclear D gene. Germline assignment: CDR1 SEHNR and CDR2 FQNEAQ (reference sequence). V shed 5 bases and J shed 1 base, with 12 bases lying between them. The CDR3 is 15 amino acids. In DNA form, the CDR3 reads TGTGCCAGCAGCCCCCTGCGGGGAAGCAATCAGCCCCAGCATTTT. Protein sequence: CASSPLRGSNQPQHF.

As DNA, the CDR3 is TGTGCCAGCAGCCTAGGGGTCGGGGAGCTGTTTTTT. This encodes CASSLGVGELFF. The chain couples TRBV12-3 or TRBV12-4 to TRBJ2-2, with D possibly being TRBD1 (5 bases). The V and J ends lost 6 bases and 7 bases respectively, with 9 bases between them. CDR3 length: 12 amino acids.

This clonotype was recorded many times. The chain links TRBV12-3 or TRBV12-4 to TRBJ2-1, with D hard to call. The V end was cut by 5 bases, the J end by 4 bases, with 6 bases between. The CDR3 has 12 residues. The CDR3 DNA reads as TGTGCCAGCAGTCTTAGATACAATGAGCAGTTCTTC. Translating it yields CASSLRYNEQFF.